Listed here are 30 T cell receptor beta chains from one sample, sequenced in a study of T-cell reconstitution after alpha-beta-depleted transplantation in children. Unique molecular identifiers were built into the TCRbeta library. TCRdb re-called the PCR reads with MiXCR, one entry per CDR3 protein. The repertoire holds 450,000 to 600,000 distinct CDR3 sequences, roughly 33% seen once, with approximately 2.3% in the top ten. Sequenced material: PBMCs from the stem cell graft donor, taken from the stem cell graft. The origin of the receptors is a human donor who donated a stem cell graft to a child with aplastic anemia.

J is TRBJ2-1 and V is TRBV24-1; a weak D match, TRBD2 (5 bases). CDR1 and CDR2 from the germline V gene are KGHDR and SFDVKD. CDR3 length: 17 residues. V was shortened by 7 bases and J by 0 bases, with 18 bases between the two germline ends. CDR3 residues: CATSATSGTSSYNEQFF. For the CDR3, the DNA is TGTGCCACCAGCGCAACCAGCGGCACTAGCTCCTACAATGAGCAGTTCTTC.

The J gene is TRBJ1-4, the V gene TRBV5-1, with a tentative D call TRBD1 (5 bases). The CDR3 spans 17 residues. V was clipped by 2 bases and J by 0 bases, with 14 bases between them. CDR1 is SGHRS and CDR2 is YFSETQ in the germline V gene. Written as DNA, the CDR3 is TGCGCCAGCAGCTTTACAGGCCTATTTACAACTAATGAAAAACTGTTTTTT. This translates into CASSFTGLFTTNEKLFF.

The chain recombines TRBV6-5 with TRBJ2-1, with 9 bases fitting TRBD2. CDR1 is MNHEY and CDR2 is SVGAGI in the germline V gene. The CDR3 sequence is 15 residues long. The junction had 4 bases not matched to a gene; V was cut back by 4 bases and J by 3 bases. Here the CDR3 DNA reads TGTGCCAGCAGTTCCCGCGGGAGGGACTACAATGAGCAGTTCTTC. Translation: CASSSRGRDYNEQFF.

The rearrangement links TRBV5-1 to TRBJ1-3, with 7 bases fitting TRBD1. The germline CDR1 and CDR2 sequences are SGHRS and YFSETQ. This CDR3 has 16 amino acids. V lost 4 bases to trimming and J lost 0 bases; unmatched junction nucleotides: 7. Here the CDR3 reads CASSPRTGSSGNTIYF. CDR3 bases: TGCGCCAGCAGCCCGCGGACAGGTTCCTCTGGAAACACCATATATTTT.

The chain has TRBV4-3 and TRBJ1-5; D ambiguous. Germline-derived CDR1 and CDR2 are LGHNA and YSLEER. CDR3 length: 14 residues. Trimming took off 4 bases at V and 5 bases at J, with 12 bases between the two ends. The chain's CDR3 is CASSRRPIDQPQHF. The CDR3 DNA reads TGCGCCAGCAGCCGAAGACCTATTGATCAGCCCCAGCATTTT.

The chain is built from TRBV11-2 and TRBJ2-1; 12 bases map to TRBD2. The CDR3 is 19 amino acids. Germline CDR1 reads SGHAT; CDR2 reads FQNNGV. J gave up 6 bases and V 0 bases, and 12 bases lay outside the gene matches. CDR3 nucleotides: TGTGCCAGCAGCTTAGATCCTCGATCGACTAGCGGGAGAGGCAATGAGCAGTTCTTC. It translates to CASSLDPRSTSGRGNEQFF. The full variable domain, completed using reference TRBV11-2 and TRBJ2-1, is EAGVAQSPRYKIIEKRQSVAFWCNPISGHATLYWYQQILGQGPKLLIQFQNNGVVDDSQLPKDRFSAERLKGVDSTLKIQPAKLEDSAVYLCASSLDPRSTSGRGNEQFFGPGTRLTVL.

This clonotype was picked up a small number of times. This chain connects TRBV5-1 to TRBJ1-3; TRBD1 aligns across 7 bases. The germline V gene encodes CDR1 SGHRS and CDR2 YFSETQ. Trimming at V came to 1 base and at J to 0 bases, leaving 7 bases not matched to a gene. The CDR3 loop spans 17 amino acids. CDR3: CASSLTPGQDSGNTIYF. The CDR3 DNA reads TGCGCCAGCAGCTTGACTCCTGGACAGGACTCTGGAAACACCATATATTTT.

The CDR3, as DNA: TGTGCCAGCAGTGAGGCTGGTCCCACTGAAGCTTTCTTT. It yields the protein CASSEAGPTEAFF. V and J are TRBV2 and TRBJ1-1; D remains unclear. Trimming removed 3 bases at V and 4 bases at J, with 9 bases between. Germline CDR1 and CDR2: SNHLY and FYNNEI. This CDR3 spans 13 amino acids.

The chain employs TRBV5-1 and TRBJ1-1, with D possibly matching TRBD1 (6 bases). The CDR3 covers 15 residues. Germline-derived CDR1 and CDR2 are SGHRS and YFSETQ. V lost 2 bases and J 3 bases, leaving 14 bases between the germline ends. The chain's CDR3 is CASSLGRGVYTEAFF. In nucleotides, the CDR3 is TGCGCCAGCAGCTTAGGGAGGGGGGTGTACACTGAAGCTTTCTTT.

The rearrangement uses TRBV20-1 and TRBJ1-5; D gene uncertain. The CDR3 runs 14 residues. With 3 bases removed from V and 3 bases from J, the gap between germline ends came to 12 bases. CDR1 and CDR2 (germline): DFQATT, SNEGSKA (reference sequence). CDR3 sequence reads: CSASKGLFNQPQHF. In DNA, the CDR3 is TGCAGTGCTAGTAAAGGACTGTTCAATCAGCCCCAGCATTTT.

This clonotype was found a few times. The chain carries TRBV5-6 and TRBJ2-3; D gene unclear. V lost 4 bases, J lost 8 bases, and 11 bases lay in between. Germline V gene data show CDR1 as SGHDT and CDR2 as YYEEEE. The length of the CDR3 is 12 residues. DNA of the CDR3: TGTGCCAGCAGCAACGAGCTGGGTACGCAGTATTTT. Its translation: CASSNELGTQYF.

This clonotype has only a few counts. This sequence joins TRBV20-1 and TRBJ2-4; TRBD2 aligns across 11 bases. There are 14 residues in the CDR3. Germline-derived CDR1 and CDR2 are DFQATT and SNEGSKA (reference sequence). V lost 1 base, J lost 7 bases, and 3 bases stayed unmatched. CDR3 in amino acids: CSARASGRLNIQYF. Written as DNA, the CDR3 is TGCAGTGCTAGAGCTAGCGGGAGGCTGAACATTCAGTACTTC.

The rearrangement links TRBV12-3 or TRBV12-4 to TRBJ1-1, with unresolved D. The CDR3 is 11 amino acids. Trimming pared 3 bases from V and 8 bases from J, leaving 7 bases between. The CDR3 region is CASSFMDEAFF. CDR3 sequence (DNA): TGTGCCAGCAGTTTCATGGACGAAGCTTTCTTT.

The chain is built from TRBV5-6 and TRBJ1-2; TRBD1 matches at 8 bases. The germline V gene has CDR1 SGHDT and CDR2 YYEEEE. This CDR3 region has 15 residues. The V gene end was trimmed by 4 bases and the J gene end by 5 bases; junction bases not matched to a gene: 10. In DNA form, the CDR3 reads TGTGCCAGCAGCCAAACCAGGGGGCGAAGATATGGCTACACCTTC. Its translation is CASSQTRGRRYGYTF.

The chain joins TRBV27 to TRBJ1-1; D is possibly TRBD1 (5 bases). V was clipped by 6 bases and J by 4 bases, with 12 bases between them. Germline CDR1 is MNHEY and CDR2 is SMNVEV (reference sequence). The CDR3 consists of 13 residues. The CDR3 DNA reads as TGTGCCAGCAGCGTGGAGGGGATCACTGAAGCTTTCTTT. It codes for CASSVEGITEAFF.

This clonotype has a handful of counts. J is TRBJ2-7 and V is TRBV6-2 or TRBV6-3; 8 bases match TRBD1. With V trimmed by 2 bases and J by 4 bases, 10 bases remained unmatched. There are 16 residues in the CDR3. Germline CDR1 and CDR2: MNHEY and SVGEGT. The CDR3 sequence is CASSYGRDRRAYEQYF. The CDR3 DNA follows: TGTGCCAGCAGTTACGGTAGGGACAGGCGCGCGTACGAGCAGTACTTC.

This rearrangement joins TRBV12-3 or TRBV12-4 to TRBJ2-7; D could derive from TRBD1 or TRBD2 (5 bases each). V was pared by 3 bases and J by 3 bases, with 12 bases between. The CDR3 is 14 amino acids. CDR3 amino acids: CASSLGDGLYEQYV. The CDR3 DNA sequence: TGTGCCAGCAGTTTGGGGGACGGACTCTACGAGCAGTACGTC.

The CDR3 here is CASSSSAQETQYF. The CDR3 DNA follows: TGTGCCAGCAGCTCCTCAGCCCAAGAGACCCAGTACTTC. The V and J genes are TRBV7-9 and TRBJ2-5; D not resolved. There are 13 residues in the CDR3. Deletions cut 4 bases from V and 1 base from J, with 7 bases between. In germline, CDR1 is SEHNR, CDR2 FQNEAQ (reference sequence).

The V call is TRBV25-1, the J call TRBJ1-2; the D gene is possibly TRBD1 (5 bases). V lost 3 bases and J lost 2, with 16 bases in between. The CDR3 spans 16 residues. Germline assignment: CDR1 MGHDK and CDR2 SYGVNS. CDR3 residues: CASSDKMGTLNYGYTF. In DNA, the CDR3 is TGTGCCAGCAGTGATAAAATGGGGACCCTGAACTATGGCTACACCTTC.

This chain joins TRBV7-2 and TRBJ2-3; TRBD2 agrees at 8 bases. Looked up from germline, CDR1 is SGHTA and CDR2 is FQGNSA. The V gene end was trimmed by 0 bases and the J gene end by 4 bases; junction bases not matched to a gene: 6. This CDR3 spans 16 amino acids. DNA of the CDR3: TGTGCCAGCAGCTTAGCGGGCGGACTAGCTGCAGATACGCAGTATTTT. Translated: CASSLAGGLAADTQYF.

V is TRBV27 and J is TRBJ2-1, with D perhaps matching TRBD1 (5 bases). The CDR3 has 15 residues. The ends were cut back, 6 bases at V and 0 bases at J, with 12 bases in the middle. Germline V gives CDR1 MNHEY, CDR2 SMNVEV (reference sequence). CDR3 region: CASRSQDSSYNEQFF. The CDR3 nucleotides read TGTGCCAGCAGAAGCCAAGACAGCTCCTACAATGAGCAGTTCTTC.

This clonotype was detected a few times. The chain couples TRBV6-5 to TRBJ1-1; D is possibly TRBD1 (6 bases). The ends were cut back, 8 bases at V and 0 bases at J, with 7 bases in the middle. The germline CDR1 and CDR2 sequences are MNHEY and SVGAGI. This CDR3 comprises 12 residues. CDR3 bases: TGTGCCAGCGGGGACATGAACACTGAAGCTTTCTTT. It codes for CASGDMNTEAFF.

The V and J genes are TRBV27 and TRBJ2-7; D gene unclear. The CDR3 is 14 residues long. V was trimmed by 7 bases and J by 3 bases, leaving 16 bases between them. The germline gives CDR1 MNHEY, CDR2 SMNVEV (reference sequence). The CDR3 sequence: CASKVAPVFYEQYF. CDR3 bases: TGTGCCAGCAAGGTGGCACCAGTCTTCTACGAGCAGTACTTC.

The CDR3 sequence: CASIMDPRTRGTDTQYF. CDR3 bases: TGTGCCAGCATCATGGACCCGAGGACTAGGGGCACAGATACGCAGTATTTT. J is TRBJ2-3 and V is TRBV27, with TRBD2 matching 7 bases. The germline CDR1 and CDR2 sequences are MNHEY and SMNVEV (reference sequence). The CDR3 sequence is 17 residues long. Trimming cost V 7 bases and J 1 base; bases outside gene matches: 14.

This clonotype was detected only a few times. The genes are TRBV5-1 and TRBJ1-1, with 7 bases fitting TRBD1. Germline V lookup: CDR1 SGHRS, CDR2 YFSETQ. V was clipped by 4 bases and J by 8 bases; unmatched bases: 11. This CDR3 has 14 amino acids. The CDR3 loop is CASSPFGQEKEAFF. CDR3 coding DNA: TGCGCCAGCAGCCCATTTGGACAGGAAAAGGAAGCTTTCTTT.

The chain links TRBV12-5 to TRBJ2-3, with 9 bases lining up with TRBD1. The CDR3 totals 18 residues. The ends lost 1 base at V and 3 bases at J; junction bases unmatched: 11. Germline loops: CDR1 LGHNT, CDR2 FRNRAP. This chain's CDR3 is CASGLAYRGPGGTDTQYF. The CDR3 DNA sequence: TGTGCTAGTGGTTTGGCTTACAGGGGGCCCGGGGGAACAGATACGCAGTATTTT.

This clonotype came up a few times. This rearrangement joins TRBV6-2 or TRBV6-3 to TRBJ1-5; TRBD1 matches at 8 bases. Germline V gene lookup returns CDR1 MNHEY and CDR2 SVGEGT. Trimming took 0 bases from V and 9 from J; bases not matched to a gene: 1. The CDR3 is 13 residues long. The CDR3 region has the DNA TGTGCCAGCAGTTACTCCACAGGGGGGCCCCAGCATTTT. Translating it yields CASSYSTGGPQHF.

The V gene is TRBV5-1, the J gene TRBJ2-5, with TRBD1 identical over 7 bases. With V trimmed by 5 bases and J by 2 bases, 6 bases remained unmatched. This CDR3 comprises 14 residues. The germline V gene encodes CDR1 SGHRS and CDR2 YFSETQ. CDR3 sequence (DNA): TGCGCCAGCAGGTCGGGACAGAGACAAGAGACCCAGTACTTC. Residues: CASRSGQRQETQYF.

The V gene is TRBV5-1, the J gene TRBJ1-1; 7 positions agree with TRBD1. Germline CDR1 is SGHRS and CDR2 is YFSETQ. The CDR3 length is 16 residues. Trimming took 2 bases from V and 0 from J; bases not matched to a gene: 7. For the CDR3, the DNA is TGCGCCAGCAGCTTTCTACAGGGGAATTTGAACACTGAAGCTTTCTTT. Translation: CASSFLQGNLNTEAFF. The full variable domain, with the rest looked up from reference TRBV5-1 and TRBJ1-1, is KAGVTQTPRYLIKTRGQQVTLSCSPISGHRSVSWYQQTPGQGLQFLFEYFSETQRNKGNFPGRFSGRQFSNSRSEMNVSTLELGDSALYLCASSFLQGNLNTEAFFGQGTRLTVV.

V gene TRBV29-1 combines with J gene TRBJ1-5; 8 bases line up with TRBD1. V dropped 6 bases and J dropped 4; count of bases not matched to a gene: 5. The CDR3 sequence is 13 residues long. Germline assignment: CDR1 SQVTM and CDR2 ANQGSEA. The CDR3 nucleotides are TGCAGCGTCGCGGGACAGGAGAATCAGCCCCAGCATTTT. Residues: CSVAGQENQPQHF.